Below, 4 T cell receptor beta chains from the same sample are listed, as sequenced in a study of identifying expanded T cells in peripheral blood (dated by TCRdb to about 2019). The receptor library was made with the immunoSEQ multiplex PCR assay. TCRdb obtained this table from immuneACCESS and retained in-frame rearrangements with V and J assigned. These tables miss some clones; where compared with another copy, unresolved V genes account for less than half of the shortfall, and the remainder is unexplained. Across this sample there are roughly 82,000 clones, with 84% seen only once. The ten largest clones add up to 15% to 20% of the sample. Sequencing was performed on blood. The origin of the receptors is a person between 18 and 75 years old in good health.

This clone was counted at least ten times. The chain uses TRBV7-3 and TRBJ2-1, with D unclear. Deletions cut 2 bases from V and 4 bases from J, with 12 bases between. There are 15 residues in the CDR3. Germline V gene data show CDR1 as SGHTA and CDR2 as FQGTGA. CDR3 residues: CASSLYATAYNEQFF. In DNA form, the CDR3 reads TGTGCCAGCAGCTTATACGCGACTGCTTACAATGAGCAGTTCTTC.

The chain couples TRBV30 to TRBJ1-1; 8 bases agree with TRBD1. The CDR3 is 12 residues long. Germline assignment: CDR1 GTSNPN and CDR2 SVGIG (reference sequence). Unmatched junction bases numbered 2, after V lost 3 bases and J lost 5 bases. In DNA form, the CDR3 reads TGTGCCTGGAGCAGGGGGCGGACTGAAGCTTTCTTT. The encoded protein is CAWSRGRTEAFF.

The chain recombines TRBV30 with TRBJ2-1, with D uncertain. CDR1 and CDR2 from the germline V gene are GTSNPN and SVGIG (reference sequence). Trimming shortened V by 6 bases and J by 4 bases, and 25 bases separated the two germline ends. CDR3 size: 17 residues. DNA for the CDR3: TGTGCCTGTTCCCTGGTGGCACCTTTGGGGATTTACAATGAGCAGTTCTTC. Residues: CACSLVAPLGIYNEQFF. Full variable domain (missing parts from reference TRBV30 and TRBJ2-1): SQTIHQWPATLVQPVGSPLSLECTVEGTSNPNLYWYRQAAGRGLQLLFYSVGIGQISSEVPQNLSASRPQDRQFILSSKKLLLSDSGFYLCACSLVAPLGIYNEQFFGPGTRLTVL.

The V call is TRBV5-4, the J call TRBJ1-6; the D gene is possibly TRBD1 (6 bases). The length of the CDR3 is 11 residues. V dropped 4 bases and J dropped 19 bases, with 15 bases sitting between them. The germline V gene encodes CDR1 SGHNT and CDR2 YYREEE (reference sequence). Here the CDR3 reads CASSTEQGSHF. The CDR3 coding sequence is TGTGCCAGCAGCACGGAACAGGGTAGTCACTTT.